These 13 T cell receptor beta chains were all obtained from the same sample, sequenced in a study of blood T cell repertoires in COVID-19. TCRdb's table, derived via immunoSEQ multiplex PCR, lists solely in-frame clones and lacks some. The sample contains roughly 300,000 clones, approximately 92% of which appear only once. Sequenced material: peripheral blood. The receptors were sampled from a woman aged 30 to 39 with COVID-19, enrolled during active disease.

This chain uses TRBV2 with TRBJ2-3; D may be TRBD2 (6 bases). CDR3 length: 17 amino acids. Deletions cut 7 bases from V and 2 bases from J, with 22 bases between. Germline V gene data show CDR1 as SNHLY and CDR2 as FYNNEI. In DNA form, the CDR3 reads TGTGCCAGCACCCCCCCAACGGGAGTGGCCTACACAGATACGCAGTATTTT. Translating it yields CASTPPTGVAYTDTQYF.

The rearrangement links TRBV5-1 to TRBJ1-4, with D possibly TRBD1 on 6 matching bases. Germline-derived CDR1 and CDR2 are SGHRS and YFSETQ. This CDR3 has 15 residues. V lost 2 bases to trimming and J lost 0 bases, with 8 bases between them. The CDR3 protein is CASSFYRATNEKLFF. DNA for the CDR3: TGCGCCAGCAGCTTTTACAGGGCAACTAATGAAAAACTGTTTTTT. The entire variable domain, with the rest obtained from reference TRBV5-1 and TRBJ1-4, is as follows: KAGVTQTPRYLIKTRGQQVTLSCSPISGHRSVSWYQQTPGQGLQFLFEYFSETQRNKGNFPGRFSGRQFSNSRSEMNVSTLELGDSALYLCASSFYRATNEKLFFGSGTQLSVL.

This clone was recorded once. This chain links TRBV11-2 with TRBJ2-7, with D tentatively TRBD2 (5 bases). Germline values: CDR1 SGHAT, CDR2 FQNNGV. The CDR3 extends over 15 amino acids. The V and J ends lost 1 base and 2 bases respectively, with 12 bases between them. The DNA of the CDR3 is TGTGCCAGCAGCTTAGGGGCGGGCGTTACCTACGAGCAGTACTTC. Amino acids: CASSLGAGVTYEQYF.

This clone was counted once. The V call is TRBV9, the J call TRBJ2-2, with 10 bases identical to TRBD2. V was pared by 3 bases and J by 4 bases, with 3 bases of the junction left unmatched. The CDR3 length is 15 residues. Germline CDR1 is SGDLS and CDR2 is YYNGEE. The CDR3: CASSERLAGTGELFF. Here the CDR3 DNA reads TGTGCCAGCAGCGAACGACTAGCGGGCACCGGGGAGCTGTTTTTT.

In DNA form, the CDR3 reads TGTGCCAGCAGCCAAAAGTCTCTTGGGACAGGGCATGAGCAGTTCTTC. The encoded protein is CASSQKSLGTGHEQFF. The chain couples TRBV2 to TRBJ2-1; 9 nucleotides match TRBD1. The germline CDR1 and CDR2 sequences are SNHLY and FYNNEI. V shed 6 bases and J 8 bases; nucleotides not matched to a gene: 14. This CDR3 comprises 16 residues.

In nucleotides, the CDR3 is TGCGCCAGCAGCCCCGGGGTGGGTGTACCCCTCCACTTT. Amino acids: CASSPGVGVPLHF. The chain has TRBV4-1 and TRBJ1-6; D ambiguous. The germline CDR1 and CDR2 sequences are MGHRA and YSYEKL. The CDR3 runs 13 residues. V lost 4 bases, J lost 12 bases, and 13 bases lay in between.

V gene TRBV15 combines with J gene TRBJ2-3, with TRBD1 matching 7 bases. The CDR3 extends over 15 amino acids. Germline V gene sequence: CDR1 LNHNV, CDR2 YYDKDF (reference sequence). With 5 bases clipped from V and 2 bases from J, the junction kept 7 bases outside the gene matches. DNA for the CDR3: TGTGCCACCAGCCGTACAAGGGGGCCCACAGATACGCAGTATTTT. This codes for CATSRTRGPTDTQYF.

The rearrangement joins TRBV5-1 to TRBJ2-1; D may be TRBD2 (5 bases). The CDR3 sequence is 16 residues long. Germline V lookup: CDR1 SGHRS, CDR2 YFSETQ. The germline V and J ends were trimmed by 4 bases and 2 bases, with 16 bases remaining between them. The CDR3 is CASSRAGVEAYNEQFF. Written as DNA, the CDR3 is TGCGCCAGCAGCCGGGCCGGGGTTGAGGCCTACAATGAGCAGTTCTTC.

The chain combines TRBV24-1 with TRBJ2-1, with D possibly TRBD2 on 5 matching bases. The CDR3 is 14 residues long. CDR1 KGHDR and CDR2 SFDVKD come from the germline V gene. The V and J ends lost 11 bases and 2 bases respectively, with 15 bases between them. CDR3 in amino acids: CAKNLAPAYNEQFF. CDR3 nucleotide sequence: TGTGCCAAAAACTTAGCGCCCGCCTACAATGAGCAGTTCTTC.

The CDR3 here is CASSREVSAKLFF. CDR3 in DNA: TGTGCCAGCTCCAGAGAGGTTTCTGCAAAACTGTTTTTT. The rearrangement links TRBV18 to TRBJ1-4; D not certain. The germline V and J ends were trimmed by 6 bases and 10 bases, with 15 bases remaining between them. This CDR3 is built from 13 residues. CDR1 and CDR2 from the germline V gene are KGHSH and LQKENI.

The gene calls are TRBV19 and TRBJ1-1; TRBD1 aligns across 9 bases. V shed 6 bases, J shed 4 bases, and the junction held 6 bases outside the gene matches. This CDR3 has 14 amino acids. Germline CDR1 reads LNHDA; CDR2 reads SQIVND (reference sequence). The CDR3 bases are TGTGCCAGTAGCTTAACAGGGGGCGGCACTGAAGCTTTCTTT. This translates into CASSLTGGGTEAFF.

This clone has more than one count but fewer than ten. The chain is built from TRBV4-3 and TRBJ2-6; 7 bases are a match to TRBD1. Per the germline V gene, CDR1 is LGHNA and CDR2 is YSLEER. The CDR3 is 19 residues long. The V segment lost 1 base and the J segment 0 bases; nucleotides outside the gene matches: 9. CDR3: CASSQALDRASSGANVLTF. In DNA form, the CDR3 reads TGCGCCAGCAGCCAAGCTCTAGACAGGGCGAGCTCTGGGGCCAACGTCCTGACTTTC.

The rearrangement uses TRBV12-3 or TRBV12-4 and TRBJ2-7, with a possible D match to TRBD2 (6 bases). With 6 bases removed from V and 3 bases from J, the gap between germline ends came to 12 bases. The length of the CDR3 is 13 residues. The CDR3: CASRPPEGYEQYF. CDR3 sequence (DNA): TGTGCCAGCAGGCCCCCGGAGGGCTACGAGCAGTACTTC.